This T cell receptor (beta chain) comes out of a study of T cells in Graves' hyperthyroidism and ophthalmopathy. TCR beta CDR3 regions were amplified from RNA transcripts. An initial round of RT-PCR targeting the TCR CDR3 relied on the HTBI primer set. TCRdb fed the multiplex PCR reads into MiXCR, producing one record per CDR3 protein. The sample yields 700,000 or so distinct CDR3 sequences, approximately 15% seen once. Findings of the study overall: Blood also carried most thyroid clonotypes expanded above 0.001.

The CDR3 spans 14 residues. In germline, CDR1 is MDHEN, CDR2 SYDVKM. Unmatched junction bases numbered 9, after V lost 7 bases and J lost 5 bases. Turning to this clonotype: The target antigen is unknown. A read error may be the cause here, since a much bigger clone is one base away.

Sequences were obtained from blood. This TCR was recovered from a woman in her fifties or sixties with Graves' ophthalmopathy. V and J are TRBV28 and TRBJ2-7; 9 positions agree with TRBD2. The DNA of the CDR3 is TGTGCCAGCACGGTTAGCGGGAGAGGCCACGAGCAGTACTTC. This translates into CASTVSGRGHEQYF. Based on the CDR3 plus reference TRBV28 and TRBJ2-7, the full variable domain is DVKVTQSSRYLVKRTGEKVFLECVQDMDHENMFWYRQDPGLGLRLIYFSYDVKMKEKGDIPEGYSVSREKKERFSLILESASTNQTSMYLCASTVSGRGHEQYFGPGTRLTVT.